These 9 T cell receptor beta chains came from one sample sequenced in a study of shared clonotypes between healthy human individuals. Assay: immunoSEQ multiplex PCR; the TCRdb copy retains only in-frame clones and omits some. This table has millions of clones, approximately 95% appearing once. The specimen sequenced was naive CD4+ T cells from PBMCs. Indicated subset: CD45RA+ positively selected. These receptors all come from a man younger than 30 in good health. Some clones in this sample may be carry-over from other donors' samples.

This chain connects TRBV19 to TRBJ1-5; D gene ambiguous. There are 14 residues in the CDR3. With 4 bases removed from V and 3 bases from J, the gap between germline ends came to 10 bases. Germline V lookup: CDR1 LNHDA, CDR2 SQIVND (reference sequence). CDR3 nucleotide sequence: TGTGCCAGTAGTAAAGGAACCTTCAATCAGCCCCAGCATTTT. Residues: CASSKGTFNQPQHF. The complete variable domain, with remaining parts taken from reference TRBV19 and TRBJ1-5, reads DGGITQSPKYLFRKEGQNVTLSCEQNLNHDAMYWYRQDPGQGLRLIYYSQIVNDFQKGDIAEGYSVSREKKESFPLTVTSAQKNPTAFYLCASSKGTFNQPQHFGDGTRLSIL.

The rearrangement links TRBV19 to TRBJ1-5; 7 nucleotides align to TRBD1. CDR3 size: 16 residues. Germline CDR1 LNHDA, CDR2 SQIVND (reference sequence). Germline trimming cut 7 bases from V and 3 bases from J; bases unmatched to any gene: 12. The CDR3 DNA reads TGTGCCAGTAAAACCACCGGGGACAGCTACAATCAGCCCCAGCATTTT. Amino acids: CASKTTGDSYNQPQHF.

This chain uses TRBV14 with TRBJ1-1; TRBD1 might be the D (6 bases). CDR3 length: 15 residues. Trimming stripped 1 base from V and 4 bases from J, with 13 bases between. Germline CDR1 reads SGHDN; CDR2 reads FVKESK. Here the CDR3 reads CASSQGGGLGTEAFF. The CDR3 region has the DNA TGTGCCAGCAGCCAAGGGGGGGGGCTCGGCACTGAAGCTTTCTTT.

This chain joins TRBV15 and TRBJ2-1, with 9 positions matching TRBD2. This CDR3 region has 16 residues. Trimming took 5 bases from V and 8 from J; bases not matched to a gene: 13. Germline V gene data show CDR1 as LNHNV and CDR2 as YYDKDF (reference sequence). As DNA, the CDR3 is TGTGCCACCAGCGCAATAGCGGGAGAACCTACGGATGAGCAGTTCTTC. Translated: CATSAIAGEPTDEQFF. Complete variable domain (other parts from reference TRBV15 and TRBJ2-1): DAMVIQNPRYQVTQFGKPVTLSCSQTLNHNVMYWYQQKSSQAPKLLFHYYDKDFNNEADTPDNFQSRRPNTSFCFLDIRSPGLGDTAMYLCATSAIAGEPTDEQFFGPGTRLTVL.

V gene TRBV10-3 combines with J gene TRBJ2-5; tentative D call: TRBD1 (6 bases). Per the germline V gene, CDR1 is ENHRY and CDR2 is SYGVKD. Trimming shortened V by 5 bases and J by 2 bases, and 12 bases separated the two germline ends. This CDR3 is built from 14 residues. The CDR3 nucleotides read TGTGCCATCAGTCGGACAGCGATACAAGAGACCCAGTACTTC. This codes for CAISRTAIQETQYF.

This chain uses TRBV11-2 with TRBJ2-3, with D possibly being TRBD2 (6 bases). V shed 3 bases and J shed 2 bases, with 15 bases lying between them. The CDR3 loop spans 16 amino acids. The V gene's germline CDR1 is SGHAT and CDR2 FQNNGV. The CDR3 loop reads CASSLASVQPTDTQYF. CDR3 sequence (DNA): TGTGCCAGCAGCTTGGCTAGCGTTCAACCCACAGATACGCAGTATTTT.

The sample holds one count of this clone. The rearrangement joins TRBV5-6 to TRBJ2-7, with unresolved D. CDR3 length: 14 residues. V was clipped by 4 bases and J by 5 bases, with 16 bases between them. Germline V gene lookup returns CDR1 SGHDT and CDR2 YYEEEE. CDR3 region: CASSLTPGAHEQYF. CDR3 nucleotides: TGTGCCAGCAGCCTCACCCCCGGAGCCCACGAGCAGTACTTC.

This clone was found a few times. Other DNA sequences in this sample translate to the same CDR3. This CDR3 reads CAWSGGGQPQHF. In DNA form, the CDR3 reads TGTGCCTGGAGTGGGGGCGGTCAGCCCCAGCATTTT. This chain links TRBV30 with TRBJ1-5; tentative D call: TRBD1 (5 bases). This CDR3 comprises 12 residues. V was clipped by 1 base and J by 6 bases, with 7 bases between them. In germline, CDR1 is GTSNPN, CDR2 SVGIG (reference sequence).

With regard to this clone: Other DNA sequences from this sample encode an identical CDR3 as well. CDR3 region: CAWSGQGGQPQHF. The CDR3 DNA follows: TGTGCCTGGAGTGGACAGGGGGGTCAGCCCCAGCATTTT. The rearrangement joins TRBV30 to TRBJ1-5; 9 bases line up with TRBD1. Looked up from germline, CDR1 is GTSNPN and CDR2 is SVGIG (reference sequence). The CDR3 runs to 13 residues. Trimming removed 1 base from V and 6 bases from J; junction bases left unmatched: 1.